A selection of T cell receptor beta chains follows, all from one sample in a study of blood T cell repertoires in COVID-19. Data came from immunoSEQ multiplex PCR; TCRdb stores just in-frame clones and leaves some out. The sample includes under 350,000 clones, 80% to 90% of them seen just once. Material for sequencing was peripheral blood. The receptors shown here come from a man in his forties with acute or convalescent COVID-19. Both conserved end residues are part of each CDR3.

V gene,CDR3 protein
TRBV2,CASRYSSYEQYF
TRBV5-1,CASSLSGPWTSGGAGTGELFF
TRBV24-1,CATSEVAGGRDGYTF
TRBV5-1,CASSQREDIYNEQFF
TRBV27,CASSPSGLPREQYF
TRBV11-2,CASSSLTRPGELFF
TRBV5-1,CASSSRTSGGGDTQYF
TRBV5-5,CASSIISGQVYTGELFF
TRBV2,CASSLRASGAYTDTQYF
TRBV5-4,CASSFGQVGLYEQYF
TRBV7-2,CASSLDPIPSGNTIYF
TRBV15,CATRDGGVTEAFF
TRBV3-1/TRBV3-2,CASSQYPTGHTEAFF
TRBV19,CASREGGGANTEAFF
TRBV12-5,CASGLLANTGELFF
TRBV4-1,CASSQDSDRDLLGYTF
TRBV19,CASSRRDGLESNEKLFF
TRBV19,CASTTETGNTEAFF
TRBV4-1,CASSQEGAGLIDGYTF
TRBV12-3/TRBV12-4,CASSFQGNYGYTF
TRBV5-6,CASSLGLSGANVLTF
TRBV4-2,CASSSDSPGQTTDTQYF
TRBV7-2,CASSPATGDNEKLFF
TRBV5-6,CASSLETGQGYSPLHF
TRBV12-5,CASGSSLAGGVVAKNIQYF
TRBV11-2,CASTRGRGGYTF
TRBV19,CASTRRDRGLGGYTF
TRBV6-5,CASSGHTTNEKLFF
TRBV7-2,CASSLDRTGVGNTIYF
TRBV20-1,CSAWDRREQYF
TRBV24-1,CATGLGGGAVTGELFF
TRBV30,CAWSDRGGGELFF
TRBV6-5,CASVSVSNTEAFF
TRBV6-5,CASGRGTGVYYEQYF
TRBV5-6,CATSGLTGNSYEQYF
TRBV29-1,CSAVRDEKLFF
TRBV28,CASSPPTRGNRGYF
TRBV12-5,CASGTAPGQGFSYEQYF
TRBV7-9,CASSLDSGEQYF
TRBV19,CASWDRGNSPLHF
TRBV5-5,CASSVRGGGQPQHF
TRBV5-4,CASSSGYYNEQFF
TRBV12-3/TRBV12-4,CASTGYNEQFF
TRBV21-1,CASSKAGGIRADTQYF
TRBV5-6,CASSSVRGPAYEQYF
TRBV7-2,CASIGGGSGNTIYF
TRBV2,CATLALNTEAFF
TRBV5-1,CASSSGQPDKSRGNTIYF
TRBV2,CASILDQGVTDTQYF
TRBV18,CASSSNTGDTEAFF
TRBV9,CASSVVGGSGELFF
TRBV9,CASSVTAASGGSYNEQFF
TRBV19,CASSQWGGSGDQPQHF
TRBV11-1,CASSLAWATTPLHF